This T cell receptor beta chain originates from a study of T cells after yellow fever vaccination (dated by TCRdb to between 2018 and 2021). Some background on the complete study: The SMART-Seq v4 Ultra Low Input RNA kit was used to prepare libraries from fractions with low cell numbers. Bulk TCR alpha and beta repertoires were sequenced longitudinally to track T-cell clones before and after primary and booster YFV17D yellow fever vaccination. Bulk PBMC replicates and cell subsets were isolated from blood drawn at multiple timepoints before and after both primary and secondary immunization. Two healthy male donors, one aged 18 to 30 and one aged 30 to 40 years, were included in the cohort. Study-wide conclusions, independent of this receptor: Because abundant contaminating clonotypes from the bulk population could be contained in FACS-sorted repertoires, computational filtering was required. Most clones expanded after primary vaccination (around 96% of CD4 and around 88% of CD8) were re-detected after the booster, suggesting that broad memory maintenance occurred. Because only a couple of donors were included in the study, the extent to which the findings can be generalized is limited. A small fraction of clonotypes showed up in both the CD4 and CD8 compartments, probably as a result of convergent recombination. The secondary T-cell response was found to be weaker but faster than the primary response, with a peak reached on day 5 rather than on day 15.

Sequencing was carried out with an Illumina NovaSeq 6000. Synthesis of TCR cDNA relied on 5'RACE template switching, a step that introduced a universal primer site along with unique molecular identifiers. Priming of cDNA synthesis was performed from both the TCR alpha and TCR beta constant segments. Libraries were amplified in two PCR steps, with sample barcodes and sequencing adapters added in the second step. Sequencing of libraries was done on Illumina HiSeq 2500 (2x100 bp) or NovaSeq (2x150 bp). In the paper's pipeline: MIGEC handled demultiplexing of reads and collapsing into UMI consensus sequences, while MiXCR performed V(D)J alignment. Vaccine-responding clonotypes were defined with edgeR using replicate PBMC samples, requiring FDR below 0.01 and a log2 fold change above 5 up to day 15. Bulk clonotypes were assigned CD4 or CD8 identity according to which sequenced CD4 or CD8 repertoire held them at higher abundance. TCRdb reran the public reads through fastp at Q25 and MiXCR, keeping productive beta chains. Each entry merges the rows of one CDR3 protein and shows their most common DNA and genes. These V and J calls originate from TCRdb's pipeline instead of the authors' own analysis. The sample has fewer than 400,000 distinct CDR3 sequences on record, 9.5% to 12% of them singletons. The top ten constitute 3% to 3.5% of the sample.

Explained via the paper, the treatment or condition label denotes: live attenuated yellow fever vaccine strain. A standard Ficoll-Paque protocol was used to isolate PBMCs from peripheral blood. Dynabeads CD4 and CD8 positive selection kits were used to isolate the CD4 and CD8 T-cell fractions. TriZol was used to extract RNA from bulk PBMCs, CD4 and CD8 fractions, and dextramer-positive and dextramer-negative fractions. From the cysteine up to the phenylalanine, the CDR3 has a length of 13 residues. Only the CDR3 region is kept as DNA, spanning 39 bases read in frame from base 1. From the germline V gene, CDR1 is SGHTA and CDR2 is FQGNSA. Trimming accounts for 11 bases at V and 4 bases at J, while the number of junction bases matched to no gene is 9. A word on this clonotype: Its antigen is still unknown. There are no base qualities to consult, and no much larger clone falls within one base.

The input for sequencing was CD4+ T cells sorted from PBMCs, taken 45 days after the yellow fever booster vaccination. The chain is assembled from TRBV7-2 and TRBJ2-5; 8 bases in the junction line up with TRBD2. The receptor was isolated from a man between 18 and 35 years old who received the YFV17D yellow fever vaccine. The bases are TGTGCCTGCTCGGGAGGGGGGGGAGAGACCCAGTACTTC. Translated, this gives CACSGGGGETQYF.